The 9 T cell receptor beta chains below come from one sample, sequenced in a study of T cell repertoires in cytomegalovirus infection. MiXCR was run by TCRdb on the reads, yielding one entry per CDR3 protein. Of fewer than 350,000 distinct CDR3 sequences listed, 29% were seen once; the top ten hold about 20%. No cognate antigen is known for these TCRs. The specimen was cultured PBMCs, collected from culture after CMV antigen stimulation. These receptors all come from a human donor in good health (CMV status not recorded). Some clones in this sample may be carry-over from other donors' samples.

The chain joins TRBV13 to TRBJ2-3; D is perhaps TRBD2 (6 bases). Trimming took 5 bases from V and 3 from J, leaving 15 bases between them. Germline-derived CDR1 and CDR2 are PRHDT and FYEKMQ (reference sequence). This CDR3 contains 15 residues. The CDR3, as DNA: TGTGCCAGCAGCCCTATAGCGGAGCCGACAGATACGCAGTATTTT. This gives the protein CASSPIAEPTDTQYF.

J is TRBJ2-3 and V is TRBV24-1; no definite D call. V gave up 9 bases and J gave up 0 bases, with 9 bases separating them. CDR3 length: 13 amino acids. Germline CDR1 and CDR2: KGHDR and SFDVKD. The DNA for the CDR3 is TGTGCCACCGGGTGGGGAAGCACAGATACGCAGTATTTT. This sequence encodes CATGWGSTDTQYF.

V is TRBV7-2 and J is TRBJ1-2, with D unclear. Trimming took 0 bases from V and 4 from J, leaving 9 bases between them. CDR3 length: 14 amino acids. The germline CDR1 and CDR2 sequences are SGHTA and FQGNSA. This chain's CDR3 is CASSLARTGYGYTF. In nucleotides, the CDR3 is TGTGCCAGCAGCTTAGCCCGAACGGGCTATGGCTACACCTTC.

This rearrangement joins TRBV20-1 to TRBJ2-3; the match to TRBD2 covers 7 bases. The junction had 10 bases not matched to a gene; V was cut back by 5 bases and J by 2 bases. Germline loops: CDR1 DFQATT, CDR2 SNEGSKA (reference sequence). CDR3 size: 15 residues. CDR3 residues: CSAGHPSGFTDTQYF. The DNA of the CDR3 is TGCAGTGCTGGCCACCCTAGCGGCTTCACAGATACGCAGTATTTT.

This clonotype occurred a few times. J is TRBJ1-5 and V is TRBV12-3 or TRBV12-4, with 9 bases that match TRBD1. CDR3 length: 14 residues. V gave up 5 bases and J gave up 7 bases; unmatched junction bases: 6. The CDR3 spells CASSLGQGRQPQHF. CDR3 coding DNA: TGTGCCAGCAGTCTGGGACAGGGTCGACAGCCCCAGCATTTT.

The CDR3 protein is CASSHRPLYAGATYNEQFF. The DNA of the CDR3 is TGCGCCAGCAGTCATCGCCCCCTCTATGCGGGGGCCACCTACAATGAGCAGTTCTTC. The V and J genes are TRBV23-1 and TRBJ2-1; D might be TRBD2 (7 bases). TRBV23-1 is given ORF status, its function remaining uncertain. CDR3 length: 19 residues. With 3 bases removed from V and 2 bases from J, the gap between germline ends came to 23 bases.

Only a few counts were recorded for this clonotype. This chain uses TRBV7-4 with TRBJ2-7; possibly TRBD2 for D (5 bases). Per the germline V gene, CDR1 is SGHVT and CDR2 is SQSDAQ. The V and J ends lost 4 bases and 4 bases respectively, with 23 bases between them. This CDR3 is 17 amino acids long. DNA for the CDR3: TGTGCCAGCAGCTCCTCCTGGAGGTTTGCCCCACGGTACGAGCAGTACTTC. Translation gives CASSSSWRFAPRYEQYF.

The gene calls are TRBV19 and TRBJ2-6, with a possible D match to TRBD2 (5 bases). V was shortened by 5 bases and J by 8 bases, with 13 bases between the two germline ends. The germline V gene encodes CDR1 LNHDA and CDR2 SQIVND (reference sequence). The CDR3 consists of 14 residues. The CDR3 sequence: CASSSLAGTNVLTF. Here the CDR3 DNA reads TGTGCCAGTAGTTCGCTAGCCGGGACCAACGTCCTGACTTTC.

In its sample, this clonotype was seen a few times. The rearrangement links TRBV6-1 to TRBJ1-2, with 7 nucleotides matching TRBD1. Germline-derived CDR1 and CDR2 are MNHNS and SASEGT. The CDR3 has 13 residues. With 1 base clipped from V and 8 bases from J, the junction kept 4 bases outside the gene matches. Here the CDR3 reads CASSEGQGVGYTF. CDR3 in DNA: TGTGCCAGCAGTGAAGGACAGGGAGTCGGCTACACCTTC.